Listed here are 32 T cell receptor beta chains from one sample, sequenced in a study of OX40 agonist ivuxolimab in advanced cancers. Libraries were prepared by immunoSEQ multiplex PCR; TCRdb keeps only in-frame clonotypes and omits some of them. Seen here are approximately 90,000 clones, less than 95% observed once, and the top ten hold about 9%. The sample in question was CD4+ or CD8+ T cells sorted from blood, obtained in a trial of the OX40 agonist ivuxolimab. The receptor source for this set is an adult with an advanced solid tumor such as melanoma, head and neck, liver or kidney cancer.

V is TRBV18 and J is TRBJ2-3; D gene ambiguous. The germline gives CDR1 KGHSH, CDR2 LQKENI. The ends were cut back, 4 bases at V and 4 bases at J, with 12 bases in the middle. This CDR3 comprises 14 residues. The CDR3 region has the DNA TGTGCCAGCTCACAGGCCCGTGTGGCAGATACGCAGTATTTT. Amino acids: CASSQARVADTQYF.

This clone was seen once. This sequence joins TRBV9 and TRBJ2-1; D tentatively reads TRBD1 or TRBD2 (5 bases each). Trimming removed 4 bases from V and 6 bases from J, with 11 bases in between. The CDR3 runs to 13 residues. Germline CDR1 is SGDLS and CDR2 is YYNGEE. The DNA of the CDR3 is TGTGCCAGCAGCCGACCTGGGGGCAATGAGCAGTTCTTC. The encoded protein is CASSRPGGNEQFF.

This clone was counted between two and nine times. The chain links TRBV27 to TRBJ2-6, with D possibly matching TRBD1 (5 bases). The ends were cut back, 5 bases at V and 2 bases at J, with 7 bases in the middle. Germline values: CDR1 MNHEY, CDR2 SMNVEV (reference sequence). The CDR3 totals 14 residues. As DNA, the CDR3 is TGTGCCAGCAGTAGCAGGGCTGGGGCCAACGTCCTGACTTTC. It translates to CASSSRAGANVLTF.

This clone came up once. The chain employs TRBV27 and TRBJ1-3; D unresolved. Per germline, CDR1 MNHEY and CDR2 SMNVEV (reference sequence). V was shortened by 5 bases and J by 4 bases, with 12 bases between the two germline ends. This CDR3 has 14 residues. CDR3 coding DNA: TGTGCCAGCAGTCTTTCCGGCGCCGGAAACACCATATATTTT. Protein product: CASSLSGAGNTIYF.

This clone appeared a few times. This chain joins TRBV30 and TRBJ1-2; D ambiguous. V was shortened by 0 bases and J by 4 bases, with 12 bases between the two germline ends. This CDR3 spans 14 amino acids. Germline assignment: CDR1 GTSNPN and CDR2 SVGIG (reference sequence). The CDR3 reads CAWSVVQASYGYTF. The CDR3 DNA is TGTGCCTGGAGTGTAGTCCAGGCGAGCTATGGCTACACCTTC.

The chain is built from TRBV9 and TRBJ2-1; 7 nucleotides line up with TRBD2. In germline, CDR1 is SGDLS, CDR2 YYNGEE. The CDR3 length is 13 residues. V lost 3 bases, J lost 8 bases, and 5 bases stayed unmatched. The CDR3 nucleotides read TGTGCCAGCAGCGCCCATACTAGCGATGAGCAGTTCTTC. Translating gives CASSAHTSDEQFF.

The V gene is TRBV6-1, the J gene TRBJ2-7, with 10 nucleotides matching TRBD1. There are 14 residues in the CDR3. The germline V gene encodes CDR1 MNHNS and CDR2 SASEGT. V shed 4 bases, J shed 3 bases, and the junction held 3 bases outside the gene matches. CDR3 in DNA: TGTGCCAGCAGTGCGAGGACAGGGGGCTACGAGCAGTACTTC. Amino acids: CASSARTGGYEQYF.

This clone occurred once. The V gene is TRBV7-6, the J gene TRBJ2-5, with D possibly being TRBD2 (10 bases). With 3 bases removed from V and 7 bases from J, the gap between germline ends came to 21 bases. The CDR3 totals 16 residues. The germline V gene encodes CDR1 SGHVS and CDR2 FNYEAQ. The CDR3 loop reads CASSFWTGVAGGTQYF. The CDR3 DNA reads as TGTGCCAGCAGCTTCTGGACAGGGGTAGCGGGGGGGACCCAGTACTTC.

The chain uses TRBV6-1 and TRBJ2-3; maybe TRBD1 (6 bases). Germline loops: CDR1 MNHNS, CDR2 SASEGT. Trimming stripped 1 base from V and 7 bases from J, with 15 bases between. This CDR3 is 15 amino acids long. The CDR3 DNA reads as TGTGCCAGCAGTGAAGAGGAAGGGGGTTGGTATACGCAGTATTTT. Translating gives CASSEEEGGWYTQYF.

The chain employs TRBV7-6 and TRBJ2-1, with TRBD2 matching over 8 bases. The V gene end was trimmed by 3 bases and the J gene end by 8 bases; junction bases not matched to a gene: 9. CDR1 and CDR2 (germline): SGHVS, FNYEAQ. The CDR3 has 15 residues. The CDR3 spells CASSFAAGVGHEQFF. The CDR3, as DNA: TGTGCCAGCAGCTTTGCAGCGGGAGTAGGGCATGAGCAGTTCTTC.

The CDR3 DNA reads as TGTGCCAGCAGCTTAAATCCTAGCGGGAGCACCGGGGAGCTGTTTTTT. Protein product: CASSLNPSGSTGELFF. The chain joins TRBV7-3 to TRBJ2-2, with 10 bases matching TRBD2. V dropped 1 base and J dropped 4; count of bases not matched to a gene: 3. The CDR3 totals 16 residues. The germline CDR1 and CDR2 sequences are SGHTA and FQGTGA. The complete variable domain, with remaining parts taken from reference TRBV7-3 and TRBJ2-2, reads GAGVSQTPSNKVTEKGKYVELRCDPISGHTALYWYRQSLGQGPEFLIYFQGTGAADDSGLPNDRFFAVRPEGSVSTLKIQRTERGDSAVYLCASSLNPSGSTGELFFGEGSRLTVL.

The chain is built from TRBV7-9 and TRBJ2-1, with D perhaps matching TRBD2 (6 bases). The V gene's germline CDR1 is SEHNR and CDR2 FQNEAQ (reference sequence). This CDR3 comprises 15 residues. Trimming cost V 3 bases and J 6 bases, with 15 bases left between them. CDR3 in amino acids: CASSLAGTAGNEQFF. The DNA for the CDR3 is TGTGCCAGCAGCTTGGCAGGGACTGCCGGCAATGAGCAGTTCTTC.

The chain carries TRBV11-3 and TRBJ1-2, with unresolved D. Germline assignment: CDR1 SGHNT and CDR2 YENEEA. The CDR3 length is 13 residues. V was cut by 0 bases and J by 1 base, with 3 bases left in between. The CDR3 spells CASSLDSNYGYTF. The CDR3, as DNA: TGTGCCAGCAGCTTAGACAGTAACTATGGCTACACCTTC.

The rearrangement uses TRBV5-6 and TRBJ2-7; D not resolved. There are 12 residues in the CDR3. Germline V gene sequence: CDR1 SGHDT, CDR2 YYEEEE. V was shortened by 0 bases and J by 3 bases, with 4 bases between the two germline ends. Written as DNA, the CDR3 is TGTGCCAGCAGCTTGGCCTTCTACGAGCAGTACTTC. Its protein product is CASSLAFYEQYF. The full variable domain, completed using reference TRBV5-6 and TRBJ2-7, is DAGVTQSPTHLIKTRGQQVTLRCSPKSGHDTVSWYQQALGQGPQFIFQYYEEEERQRGNFPDRFSGHQFPNYSSELNVNALLLGDSALYLCASSLAFYEQYFGPGTRLTVT.

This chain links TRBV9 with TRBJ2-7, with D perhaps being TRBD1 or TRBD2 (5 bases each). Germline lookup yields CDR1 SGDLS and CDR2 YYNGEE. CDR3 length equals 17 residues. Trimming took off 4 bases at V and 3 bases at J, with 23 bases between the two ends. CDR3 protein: CASSPRGARGSNYEQYF. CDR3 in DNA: TGTGCCAGCAGCCCGAGGGGAGCGAGGGGCTCCAACTACGAGCAGTACTTC.

As DNA, the CDR3 is TGTGCCAGTAGTCCCACGGCGGGTTACGAGCAGTACTTC. Amino acid sequence: CASSPTAGYEQYF. This chain links TRBV19 with TRBJ2-5, with D tentatively TRBD2 (5 bases). The DNA end lines up better with TRBJ2-7; the J call may be wrong. Germline V gene data show CDR1 as LNHDA and CDR2 as SQIVND (reference sequence). The CDR3 contains 13 residues.

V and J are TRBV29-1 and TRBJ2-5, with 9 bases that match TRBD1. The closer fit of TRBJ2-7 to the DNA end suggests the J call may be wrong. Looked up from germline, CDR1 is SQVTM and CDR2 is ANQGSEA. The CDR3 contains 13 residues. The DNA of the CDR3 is TGCAGCGTTCTGGGACAGGGTGTATACGAGCAGTACTTC. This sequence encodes CSVLGQGVYEQYF.

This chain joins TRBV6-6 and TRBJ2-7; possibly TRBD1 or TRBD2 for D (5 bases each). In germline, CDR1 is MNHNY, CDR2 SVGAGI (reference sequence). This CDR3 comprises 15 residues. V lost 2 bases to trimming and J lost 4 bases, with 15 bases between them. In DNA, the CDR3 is TGTGCCAGCAGTTACCTCGGGGCTTCCAGTTACGAGCAGTACTTC. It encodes CASSYLGASSYEQYF.

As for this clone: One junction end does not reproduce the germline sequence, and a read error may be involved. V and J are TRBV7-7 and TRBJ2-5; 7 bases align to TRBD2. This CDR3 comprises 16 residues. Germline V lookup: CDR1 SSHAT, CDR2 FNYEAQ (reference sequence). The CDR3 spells CASNPEASGIQETQYF. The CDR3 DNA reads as TGTGCTAGCAATCCCGAGGCTAGCGGAATCCAAGAGACCCAGTACTTC.

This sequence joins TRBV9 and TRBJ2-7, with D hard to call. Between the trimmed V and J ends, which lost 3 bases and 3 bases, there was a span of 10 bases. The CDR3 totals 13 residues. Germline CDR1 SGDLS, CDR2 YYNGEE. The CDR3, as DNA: TGTGCCAGCAGCGGGGGTTCGGACTACGAGCAGTACTTC. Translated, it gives CASSGGSDYEQYF.

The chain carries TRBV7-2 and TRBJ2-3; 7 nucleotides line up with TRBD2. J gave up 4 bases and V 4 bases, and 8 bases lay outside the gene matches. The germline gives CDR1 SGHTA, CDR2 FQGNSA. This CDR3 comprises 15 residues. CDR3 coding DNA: TGTGCCAGCAGCTCCCCCGGGGCGGGGGCAGATACGCAGTATTTT. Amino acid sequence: CASSSPGAGADTQYF.

The CDR3: CASSKAMRDKASYEQYF. The CDR3 DNA is TGTGCCAGCAGCAAAGCGATGAGGGACAAGGCCTCCTACGAGCAGTACTTC. This rearrangement joins TRBV21-1 to TRBJ2-7; no check of the table's D call, TRBD1, against the DNA was made. TRBV21-1 is annotated as a pseudogene. The CDR3 runs 17 residues.

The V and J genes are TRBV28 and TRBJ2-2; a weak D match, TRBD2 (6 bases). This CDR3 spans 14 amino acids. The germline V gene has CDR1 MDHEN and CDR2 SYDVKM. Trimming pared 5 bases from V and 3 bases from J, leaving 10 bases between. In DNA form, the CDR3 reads TGTGCCAGCAGTATACTAGCTGACACCGGGGAGCTGTTTTTT. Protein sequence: CASSILADTGELFF.

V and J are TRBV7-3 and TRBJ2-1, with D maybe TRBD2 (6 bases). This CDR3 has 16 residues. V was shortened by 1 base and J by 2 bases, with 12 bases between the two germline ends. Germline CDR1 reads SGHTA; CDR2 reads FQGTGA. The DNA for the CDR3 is TGTGCCAGCAGCTTAAGTGGAGGGGTCCCCTACAATGAGCAGTTCTTC. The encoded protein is CASSLSGGVPYNEQFF.

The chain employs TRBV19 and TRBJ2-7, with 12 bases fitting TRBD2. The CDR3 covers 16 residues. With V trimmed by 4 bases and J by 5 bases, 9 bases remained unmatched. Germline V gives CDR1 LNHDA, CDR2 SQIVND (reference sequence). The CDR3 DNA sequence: TGTGCCAGTAGTAGGACCCCACTAGCGGGAGGACACGAGCAGTACTTC. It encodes CASSRTPLAGGHEQYF.

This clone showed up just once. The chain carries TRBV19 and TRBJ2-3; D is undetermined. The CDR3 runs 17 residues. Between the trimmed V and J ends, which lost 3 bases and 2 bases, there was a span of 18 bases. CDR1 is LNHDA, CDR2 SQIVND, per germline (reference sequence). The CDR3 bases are TGTGCCAGTAGTATCCGGAATAGGAACCTAATCACAGATACGCAGTATTTT. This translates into CASSIRNRNLITDTQYF.

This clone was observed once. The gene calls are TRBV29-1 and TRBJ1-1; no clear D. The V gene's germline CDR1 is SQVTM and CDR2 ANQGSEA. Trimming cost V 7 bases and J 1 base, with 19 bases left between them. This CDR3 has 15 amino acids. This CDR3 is CSALHPLQANTEAFF. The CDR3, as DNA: TGCAGCGCTCTCCACCCCCTGCAGGCGAACACTGAAGCTTTCTTT.

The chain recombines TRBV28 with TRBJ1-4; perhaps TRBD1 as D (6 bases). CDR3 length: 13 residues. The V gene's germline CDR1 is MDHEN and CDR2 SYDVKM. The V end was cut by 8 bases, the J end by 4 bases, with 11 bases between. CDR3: CASRGGHNEKLFF. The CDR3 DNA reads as TGTGCCAGCCGAGGGGGACATAATGAAAAACTGTTTTTT.

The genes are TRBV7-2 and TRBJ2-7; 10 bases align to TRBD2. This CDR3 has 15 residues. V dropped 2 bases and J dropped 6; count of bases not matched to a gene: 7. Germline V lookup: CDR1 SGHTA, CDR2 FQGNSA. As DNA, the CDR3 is TGTGCCAGCAGCTTAAGGACTAGCGGACACCGCGAGCAGTACTTC. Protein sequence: CASSLRTSGHREQYF.

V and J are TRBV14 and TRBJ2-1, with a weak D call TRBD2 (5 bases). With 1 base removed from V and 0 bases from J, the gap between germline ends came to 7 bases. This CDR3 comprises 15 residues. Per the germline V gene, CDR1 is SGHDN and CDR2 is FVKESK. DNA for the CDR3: TGTGCCAGCAGCCAAGGGAGGAGCTCCTACAATGAGCAGTTCTTC. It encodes CASSQGRSSYNEQFF.

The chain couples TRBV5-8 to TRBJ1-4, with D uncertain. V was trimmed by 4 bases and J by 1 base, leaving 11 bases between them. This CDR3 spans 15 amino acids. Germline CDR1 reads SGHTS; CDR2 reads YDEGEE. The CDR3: CASSASDGTNEKLFF. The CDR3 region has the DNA TGTGCCAGCAGCGCCTCGGACGGAACTAATGAAAAACTGTTTTTT.

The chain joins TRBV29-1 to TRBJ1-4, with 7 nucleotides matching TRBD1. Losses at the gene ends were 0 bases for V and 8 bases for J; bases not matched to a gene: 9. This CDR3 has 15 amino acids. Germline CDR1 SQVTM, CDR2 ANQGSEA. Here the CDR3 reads CSVEDLRGGGEKLFF. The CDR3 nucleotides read TGCAGCGTTGAAGATCTTCGAGGGGGCGGCGAAAAACTGTTTTTT.